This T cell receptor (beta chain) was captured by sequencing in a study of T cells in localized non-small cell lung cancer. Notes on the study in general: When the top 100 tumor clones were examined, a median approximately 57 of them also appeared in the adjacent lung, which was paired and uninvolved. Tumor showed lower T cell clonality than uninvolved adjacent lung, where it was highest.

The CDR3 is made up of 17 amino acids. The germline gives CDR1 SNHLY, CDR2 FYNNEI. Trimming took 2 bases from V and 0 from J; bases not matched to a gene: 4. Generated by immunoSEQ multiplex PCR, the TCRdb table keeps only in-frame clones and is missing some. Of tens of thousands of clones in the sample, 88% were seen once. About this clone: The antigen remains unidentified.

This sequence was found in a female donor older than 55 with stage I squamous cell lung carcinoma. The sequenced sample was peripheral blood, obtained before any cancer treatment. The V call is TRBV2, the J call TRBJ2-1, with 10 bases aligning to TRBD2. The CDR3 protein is CASSEPLAGDSYNEQFF. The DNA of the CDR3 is TGTGCCAGCAGTGAACCCCTAGCGGGGGACTCCTACAATGAGCAGTTCTTC.